The 21 T cell receptor beta chains below come from one sample, sequenced in a study of T cell changes during pregnancy in multiple sclerosis. Sequencing was performed with immunoSEQ multiplex PCR; in TCRdb, only in-frame clones are kept and a portion is missing. The data hold approximately 50,000 clones, with 80% to 95% observed a single time. Sequences were derived from CD4+ T cells from peripheral blood mononuclear cells, sampled in the third trimester of pregnancy. The receptors here all came from a female donor with multiple sclerosis, enrolled in a pregnancy study.

The chain recombines TRBV11-2 with TRBJ2-1, with TRBD2 identical over 7 bases. The CDR3 covers 17 residues. Germline values: CDR1 SGHAT, CDR2 FQNNGV. Trimming at V came to 5 bases and at J to 6 bases, leaving 16 bases not matched to a gene. CDR3 region: CASSPNPFGTNPNEQFF. CDR3 in DNA: TGTGCCAGCAGCCCGAATCCTTTCGGGACTAACCCCAATGAGCAGTTCTTC.

The chain links TRBV7-9 to TRBJ1-3; 8 positions match TRBD1. The junction had 1 base not matched to a gene; V was cut back by 2 bases and J by 1 base. From germline, CDR1 is SEHNR and CDR2 FQNEAQ (reference sequence). This CDR3 is 15 amino acids long. CDR3 residues: CASSLTGGSGNTIYF. CDR3 coding DNA: TGTGCCAGCAGCTTAACAGGGGGATCTGGAAACACCATATATTTT.

The chain joins TRBV5-6 to TRBJ2-5; TRBD2 matches 7 bases. Judging by the DNA end, TRBJ2-7 fits better; the J call may be wrong. The CDR3 has 16 residues. CDR1 is SGHDT and CDR2 is YYEEEE in the germline V gene. CDR3 protein: CASITNGAGRAHEQYF. DNA for the CDR3: TGTGCCAGCATCACAAACGGGGCAGGGAGGGCCCACGAGCAGTACTTC.

This chain connects TRBV28 to TRBJ1-5; D may be TRBD1 (6 bases). The germline V gene encodes CDR1 MDHEN and CDR2 SYDVKM. This CDR3 contains 15 residues. The V end lost 3 bases, the J end lost 6 bases, and 15 bases lay between the germline ends. Here the CDR3 reads CASSFLTGLGQPQHF. CDR3 coding DNA: TGTGCCAGCAGTTTCCTAACAGGGTTGGGTCAGCCCCAGCATTTT.

V is TRBV28 and J is TRBJ2-3; possibly TRBD2 for D (5 bases). There are 15 residues in the CDR3. CDR1 and CDR2 from the germline V gene are MDHEN and SYDVKM. Trimming removed 8 bases from V and 5 bases from J, with 20 bases in between. The CDR3 here is CASGEWERFGDTQYF. The CDR3 DNA sequence: TGTGCCAGCGGCGAGTGGGAGAGGTTCGGAGATACGCAGTATTTT. Variable domain in full (rest from reference TRBV28 and TRBJ2-3): DVKVTQSSRYLVKRTGEKVFLECVQDMDHENMFWYRQDPGLGLRLIYFSYDVKMKEKGDIPEGYSVSREKKERFSLILESASTNQTSMYLCASGEWERFGDTQYFGPGTRLTVL.

This chain connects TRBV4-1 to TRBJ2-1; possibly TRBD1 for D (6 bases). The CDR3 length is 15 residues. Germline V gives CDR1 MGHRA, CDR2 YSYEKL. V lost 4 bases to trimming and J lost 5 bases, with 15 bases between them. The CDR3 DNA reads TGCGCCAGCAGCCCGGGTCAGGGGTTCGACAATGAGCAGTTCTTC. It codes for CASSPGQGFDNEQFF.

The gene calls are TRBV2 and TRBJ2-7; the D is unclear. Germline V gene data show CDR1 as SNHLY and CDR2 as FYNNEI. The CDR3 has 13 residues. The ends were cut back, 9 bases at V and 2 bases at J, with 14 bases in the middle. The CDR3 spells CASAQEFPYEQYF. The CDR3 bases are TGTGCCAGTGCCCAGGAATTCCCCTACGAGCAGTACTTC.

The V call is TRBV6-5, the J call TRBJ2-7; 8 nucleotides align to TRBD2. The CDR3 has 14 amino acids. The V segment lost 5 bases and the J segment 7 bases; nucleotides outside the gene matches: 10. Germline CDR1 MNHEY, CDR2 SVGAGI. The CDR3 DNA follows: TGTGCCAGCAGTGGGGGACTAGGCTTCATGGAGCAGTACTTC. It yields the protein CASSGGLGFMEQYF.

The chain has TRBV19 and TRBJ2-7; the D gene is possibly TRBD1 (6 bases). The CDR3 loop spans 12 amino acids. Germline V CDR1 and CDR2: LNHDA, SQIVND (reference sequence). Trimming left V 5 bases short and J 4 bases short, with 9 bases between. In DNA form, the CDR3 reads TGTGCCAGTAGTGCGCAGGGGTACGAGCAGTACTTC. Encoded protein: CASSAQGYEQYF.

The CDR3 nucleotides are TGTGCCAGTAGCCACCGGACGGGGGGCGTTTCGTACAATGAGCAGTTCTTC. As protein: CASSHRTGGVSYNEQFF. The chain recombines TRBV19 with TRBJ2-1; TRBD2 is a possible D gene (7 bases). Trimming stripped 6 bases from V and 4 bases from J, with 22 bases between. The CDR3 has 17 residues. Per the germline V gene, CDR1 is LNHDA and CDR2 is SQIVND (reference sequence).

This clone was observed a single time. The genes are TRBV19 and TRBJ2-7, with D maybe TRBD2 (5 bases). Trimming pared 5 bases from V and 3 bases from J, leaving 8 bases between. The CDR3 has 12 amino acids. CDR1 and CDR2 (germline): LNHDA, SQIVND (reference sequence). The CDR3 reads CASSSGGYEQYF. The CDR3 nucleotides are TGTGCCAGTAGTTCCGGAGGCTACGAGCAGTACTTC.

The rearrangement uses TRBV28 and TRBJ1-1; 10 bases match TRBD1. CDR1 is MDHEN and CDR2 is SYDVKM in the germline V gene. The CDR3 spans 14 residues. With V trimmed by 5 bases and J by 2 bases, 2 bases remained unmatched. The chain's CDR3 is CASSDRGLNTEAFF. CDR3 coding DNA: TGTGCCAGCAGTGACAGGGGGCTCAACACTGAAGCTTTCTTT. Together with reference TRBV28 and TRBJ1-1, the CDR3 gives the full variable domain: DVKVTQSSRYLVKRTGEKVFLECVQDMDHENMFWYRQDPGLGLRLIYFSYDVKMKEKGDIPEGYSVSREKKERFSLILESASTNQTSMYLCASSDRGLNTEAFFGQGTRLTVV.

This clone was found once. The chain combines TRBV4-2 with TRBJ2-1, with D perhaps TRBD2 (6 bases). Trimming stripped 1 base from V and 7 bases from J, with 11 bases between. There are 14 residues in the CDR3. CDR1 is LGHNA, CDR2 YNFKEQ, per germline. CDR3 sequence (DNA): TGTGCCAGCAGCCAAGCGGGAGAGGGGAATGAGCAGTTCTTC. Translation gives CASSQAGEGNEQFF.

This clone was observed a single time. The V and J genes are TRBV28 and TRBJ2-6; tentative D call: TRBD2 (6 bases). The CDR3 spans 15 residues. Looked up from germline, CDR1 is MDHEN and CDR2 is SYDVKM. V lost 8 bases to trimming and J lost 2 bases, with 13 bases between them. In DNA, the CDR3 is TGTGCCAGCCGGGGGTGGTTAGCTGGGGCCAACGTCCTGACTTTC. The encoded protein is CASRGWLAGANVLTF.

V usage is TRBV9 and J usage is TRBJ1-3, with TRBD1 matching 8 bases. The V segment lost 3 bases and the J segment 3 bases; nucleotides outside the gene matches: 11. The CDR3 is made up of 17 amino acids. Germline values: CDR1 SGDLS, CDR2 YYNGEE. CDR3 bases: TGTGCCAGCAGCGCTAAACCGTCAGGGGGCGTTGGAAACACCATATATTTT. Translated: CASSAKPSGGVGNTIYF. Combining the CDR3 with reference TRBV9 and TRBJ1-3 gives the whole variable domain DSGVTQTPKHLITATGQRVTLRCSPRSGDLSVYWYQQSLDQGLQFLIQYYNGEERAKGNILERFSAQQFPDLHSELNLSSLELGDSALYFCASSAKPSGGVGNTIYFGEGSWLTVV.

The rearrangement links TRBV28 to TRBJ2-4, with D possibly matching TRBD1 (5 bases). The germline V gene encodes CDR1 MDHEN and CDR2 SYDVKM. V shed 4 bases and J shed 0 bases, with 13 bases lying between them. The CDR3 totals 16 residues. The CDR3, as DNA: TGTGCCAGCAGTTACAGGACCATTTTAGCCAAAAACATTCAGTACTTC. Its translation is CASSYRTILAKNIQYF.

The chain recombines TRBV5-6 with TRBJ1-2; TRBD1 aligns across 10 bases. Trimming at V came to 5 bases and at J to 4 bases, leaving 2 bases not matched to a gene. This CDR3 has 13 residues. The V gene's germline CDR1 is SGHDT and CDR2 YYEEEE. The CDR3, as DNA: TGTGCCAGCAGACGGACAGGGGGCTATGGCTACACCTTC. This encodes CASRRTGGYGYTF.

The chain joins TRBV7-3 to TRBJ2-3, with 7 bases that match TRBD1. This CDR3 contains 15 residues. Trimming removed 6 bases from V and 5 bases from J; junction bases left unmatched: 11. Germline assignment: CDR1 SGHTA and CDR2 FQGTGA. The CDR3 nucleotides are TGTGCCAGCAGTAGACAGGGTTTCTTTGGAGATACGCAGTATTTT. It yields the protein CASSRQGFFGDTQYF.

This clone was found a few times. J is TRBJ1-5 and V is TRBV19; TRBD1 is a possible D gene (5 bases). Looked up from germline, CDR1 is LNHDA and CDR2 is SQIVND (reference sequence). V was shortened by 5 bases and J by 2 bases, with 16 bases between the two germline ends. The CDR3 totals 16 residues. The CDR3 region has the DNA TGTGCCAGTAGTTCGACCTTTAGGGGCCGCAATCAGCCCCAGCATTTT. As protein: CASSSTFRGRNQPQHF.

This rearrangement joins TRBV29-1 to TRBJ2-5; 8 nucleotides line up with TRBD1. CDR3 length equals 14 residues. Germline loops: CDR1 SQVTM, CDR2 ANQGSEA. The ends lost 7 bases at V and 11 bases at J; junction bases unmatched: 18. CDR3 sequence: CSAGAGGDLSEQYF. The DNA of the CDR3 is TGCAGCGCCGGGGCAGGGGGCGACTTATCAGAACAGTACTTC.

The V call is TRBV19, the J call TRBJ2-7; TRBD1 aligns across 9 bases. CDR3 length equals 14 residues. V trimming: 5 bases; J trimming: 2 bases; junction bases outside the gene matches: 4. Germline V gene sequence: CDR1 LNHDA, CDR2 SQIVND (reference sequence). The CDR3 nucleotides are TGTGCCAGTAGTTCCGGGACAGGGACCTACGAGCAGTACTTC. Its translation is CASSSGTGTYEQYF. The full variable domain, with the rest looked up from reference TRBV19 and TRBJ2-7, is DGGITQSPKYLFRKEGQNVTLSCEQNLNHDAMYWYRQDPGQGLRLIYYSQIVNDFQKGDIAEGYSVSREKKESFPLTVTSAQKNPTAFYLCASSSGTGTYEQYFGPGTRLTVT.